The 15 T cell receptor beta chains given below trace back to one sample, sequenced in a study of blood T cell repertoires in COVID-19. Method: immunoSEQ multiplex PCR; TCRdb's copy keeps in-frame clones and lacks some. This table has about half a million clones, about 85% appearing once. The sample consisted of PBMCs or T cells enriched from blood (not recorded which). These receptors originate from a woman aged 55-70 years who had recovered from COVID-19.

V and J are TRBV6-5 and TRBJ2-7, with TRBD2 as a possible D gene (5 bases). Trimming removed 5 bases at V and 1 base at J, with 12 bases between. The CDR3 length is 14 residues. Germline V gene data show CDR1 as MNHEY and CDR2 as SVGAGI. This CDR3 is CASSRGLLSYEQYF. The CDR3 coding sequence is TGTGCCAGCAGTCGTGGACTGCTATCCTACGAGCAGTACTTC.

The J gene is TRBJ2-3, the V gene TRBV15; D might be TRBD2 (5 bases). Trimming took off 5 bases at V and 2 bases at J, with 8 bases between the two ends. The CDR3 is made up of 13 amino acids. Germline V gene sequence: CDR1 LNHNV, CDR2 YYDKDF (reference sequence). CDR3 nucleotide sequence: TGTGCCACCAGCCGCCGGGACACAGATACGCAGTATTTT. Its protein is CATSRRDTDTQYF.

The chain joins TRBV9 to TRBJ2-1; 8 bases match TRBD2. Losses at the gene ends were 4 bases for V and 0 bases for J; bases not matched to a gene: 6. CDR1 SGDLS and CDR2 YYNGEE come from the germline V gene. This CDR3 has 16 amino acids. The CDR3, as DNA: TGTGCCAGCAGCCCCTTAGCGGGGAGCTCCTACAATGAGCAGTTCTTC. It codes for CASSPLAGSSYNEQFF.

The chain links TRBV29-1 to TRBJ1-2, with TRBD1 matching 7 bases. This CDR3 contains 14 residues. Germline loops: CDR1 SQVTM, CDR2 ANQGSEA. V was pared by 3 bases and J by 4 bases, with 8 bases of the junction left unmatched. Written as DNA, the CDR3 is TGCAGCGTTGATTTGGCAGGGGGAAGCTATGGCTACACCTTC. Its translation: CSVDLAGGSYGYTF.

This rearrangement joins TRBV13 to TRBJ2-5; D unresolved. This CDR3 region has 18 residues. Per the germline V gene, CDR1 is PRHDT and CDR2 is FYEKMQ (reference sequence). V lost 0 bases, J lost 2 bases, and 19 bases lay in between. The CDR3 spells CASSLGHGGFTRQETQYF. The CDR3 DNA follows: TGTGCCAGCAGCTTAGGCCATGGCGGATTCACACGACAAGAGACCCAGTACTTC.

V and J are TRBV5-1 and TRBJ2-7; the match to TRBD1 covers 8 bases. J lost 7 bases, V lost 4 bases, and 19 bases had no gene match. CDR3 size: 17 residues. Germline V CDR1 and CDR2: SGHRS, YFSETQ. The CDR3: CASSRSIGTGISREQYV. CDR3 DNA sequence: TGCGCCAGCAGCAGATCGATCGGGACAGGCATATCTCGGGAGCAGTACGTC.

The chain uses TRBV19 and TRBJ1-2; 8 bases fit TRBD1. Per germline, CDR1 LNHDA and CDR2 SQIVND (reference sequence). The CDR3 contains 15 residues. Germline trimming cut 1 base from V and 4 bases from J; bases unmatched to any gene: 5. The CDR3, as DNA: TGTGCCAGTAGTATAGGCAGGGGGCACAGCTATGGCTACACCTTC. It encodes CASSIGRGHSYGYTF.

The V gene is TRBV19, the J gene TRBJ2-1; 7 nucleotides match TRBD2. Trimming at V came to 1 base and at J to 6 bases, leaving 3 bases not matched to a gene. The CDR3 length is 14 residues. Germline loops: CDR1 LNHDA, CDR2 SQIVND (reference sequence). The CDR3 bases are TGTGCCAGTAGTATAGGGGGGGGAACCAATGAGCAGTTCTTC. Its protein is CASSIGGGTNEQFF.

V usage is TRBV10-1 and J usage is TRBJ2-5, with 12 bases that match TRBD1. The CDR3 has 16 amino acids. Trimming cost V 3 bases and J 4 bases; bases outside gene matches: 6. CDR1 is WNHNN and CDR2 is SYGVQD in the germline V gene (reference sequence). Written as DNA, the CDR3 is TGCGCCAGCAGTGATTCCGGGACAGGGGGCTTAGAGACCCAGTACTTC. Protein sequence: CASSDSGTGGLETQYF.

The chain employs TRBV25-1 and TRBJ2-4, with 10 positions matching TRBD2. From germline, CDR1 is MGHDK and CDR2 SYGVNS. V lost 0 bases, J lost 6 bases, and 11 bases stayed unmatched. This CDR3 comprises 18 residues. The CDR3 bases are TGTGCCAGCAGTGAATACAGCGGGGGGGCACCTCTCGGAAACATTCAGTACTTC. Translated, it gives CASSEYSGGAPLGNIQYF. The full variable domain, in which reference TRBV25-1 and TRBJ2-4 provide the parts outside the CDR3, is EADIYQTPRYLVIGTGKKITLECSQTMGHDKMYWYQQDPGMELHLIHYSYGVNSTEKGDLSSESTVSRIRTEHFPLTLESARPSHTSQYLCASSEYSGGAPLGNIQYFGAGTRLSVL.

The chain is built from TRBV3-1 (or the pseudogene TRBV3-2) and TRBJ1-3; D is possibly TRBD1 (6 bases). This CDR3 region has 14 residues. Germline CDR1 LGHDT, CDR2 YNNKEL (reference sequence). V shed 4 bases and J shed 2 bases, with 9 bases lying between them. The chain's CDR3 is CASSRQGTGNTIYF. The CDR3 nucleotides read TGTGCCAGCAGCCGCCAGGGGACTGGAAACACCATATATTTT.

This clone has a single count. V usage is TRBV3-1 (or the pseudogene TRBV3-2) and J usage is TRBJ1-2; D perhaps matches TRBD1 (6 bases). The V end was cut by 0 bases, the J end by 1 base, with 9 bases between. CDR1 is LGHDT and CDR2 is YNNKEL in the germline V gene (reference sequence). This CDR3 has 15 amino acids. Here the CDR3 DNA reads TGTGCCAGCAGCCAAGAGGGGGCGAGTAACTATGGCTACACCTTC. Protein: CASSQEGASNYGYTF.

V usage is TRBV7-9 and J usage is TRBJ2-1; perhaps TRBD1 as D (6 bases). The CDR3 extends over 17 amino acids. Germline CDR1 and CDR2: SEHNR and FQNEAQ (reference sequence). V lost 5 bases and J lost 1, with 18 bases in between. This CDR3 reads CASSPIPGQSSYNEQFF. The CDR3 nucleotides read TGTGCCAGCAGCCCAATACCGGGACAAAGTTCCTACAATGAGCAGTTCTTC.

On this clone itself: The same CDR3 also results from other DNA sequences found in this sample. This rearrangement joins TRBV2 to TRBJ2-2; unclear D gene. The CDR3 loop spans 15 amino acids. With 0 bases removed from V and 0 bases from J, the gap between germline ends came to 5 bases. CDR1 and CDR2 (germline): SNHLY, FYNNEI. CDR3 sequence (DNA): TGTGCCAGCAGTGAAGCCAGGCCGAACACCGGGGAGCTGTTTTTT. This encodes CASSEARPNTGELFF.

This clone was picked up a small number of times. The CDR3 sequence is CARGGQGALSVEQYV. The CDR3 coding sequence is TGTGCCCGGGGAGGGCAGGGGGCTTTGTCTGTCGAGCAGTACGTC. The J gene is TRBJ2-7, the V gene TRBV30; tentatively, D is TRBD1 (8 bases). The germline gives CDR1 GTSNPN, CDR2 SVGIG (reference sequence). The CDR3 is 15 residues long. Trimming took 8 bases from V and 6 from J, leaving 26 bases between them.